These 20 T cell receptor beta chains were all obtained from the same sample, sequenced in a study of OX40 agonist ivuxolimab in advanced cancers. Sequenced by immunoSEQ multiplex PCR; TCRdb stores in-frame clones only, minus some. The sample records about 53,000 clones, 85% to 90% being singletons. This material consisted of CD4+ or CD8+ T cells sorted from blood, taken in a trial of the OX40 agonist ivuxolimab. All receptors come from an adult with an advanced solid tumor such as melanoma, head and neck, liver or kidney cancer.

The V and J genes are TRBV7-2 and TRBJ2-7; 9 bases align to TRBD1. Germline CDR1 and CDR2: SGHTA and FQGNSA. With V trimmed by 0 bases and J by 7 bases, 4 bases remained unmatched. The CDR3 runs to 14 residues. CDR3 in amino acids: CASSLAGQGLEQYF. The CDR3 DNA sequence: TGTGCCAGCAGCTTAGCGGGACAGGGTTTGGAGCAGTACTTC.

The V call is TRBV19, the J call TRBJ1-6; tentatively, D is TRBD1 (6 bases). V was pared by 5 bases and J by 4 bases, with 12 bases between. There are 15 residues in the CDR3. Germline-derived CDR1 and CDR2 are LNHDA and SQIVND (reference sequence). The CDR3 reads CASSGGTRYNSPLHF. The CDR3 region has the DNA TGTGCCAGTAGTGGCGGGACAAGATATAATTCACCCCTCCACTTT.

The rearrangement uses TRBV29-1 and TRBJ1-3; D is possibly TRBD1 (5 bases). Germline CDR1 and CDR2: SQVTM and ANQGSEA. CDR3 length: 15 residues. V was shortened by 1 base and J by 0 bases, with 10 bases between the two germline ends. The CDR3 DNA reads TGCAGCGTTGAAGGGGGGTCCGGCTCTGGAAACACCATATATTTT. This gives the protein CSVEGGSGSGNTIYF.

The V and J genes are TRBV7-9 and TRBJ2-5, with a possible D match to TRBD2 (7 bases). V shed 5 bases and J shed 4 bases, with 14 bases lying between them. Germline V gene sequence: CDR1 SEHNR, CDR2 FQNEAQ (reference sequence). CDR3 length: 14 residues. This chain's CDR3 is CASSPGGGVETQYF. The CDR3 coding sequence is TGTGCCAGCAGCCCGGGCGGGGGCGTAGAGACCCAGTACTTC.

The chain uses TRBV11-3 and TRBJ2-5; D is perhaps TRBD2 (6 bases). The germline CDR1 and CDR2 sequences are SGHNT and YENEEA. CDR3 length: 14 amino acids. V shed 4 bases and J shed 2 bases, with 11 bases lying between them. This chain's CDR3 is CASSSSGPQETQYF. CDR3 nucleotide sequence: TGTGCCAGCAGCTCCAGCGGGCCTCAAGAGACCCAGTACTTC.

About this clone itself: The sample carries other DNA sequences with the same CDR3. The chain joins TRBV7-2 to TRBJ1-1, with no clear D. Trimming took off 1 base at V and 1 base at J, with 4 bases between the two ends. The germline CDR1 and CDR2 sequences are SGHTA and FQGNSA. The CDR3 loop spans 13 amino acids. The CDR3 region has the DNA TGTGCCAGCAGCTTAGTTACGAACACTGAAGCTTTCTTT. This gives the protein CASSLVTNTEAFF.

Points on this clone: The junction and the germline gene differ at one end; a read error may be behind it. The chain links TRBV2 to TRBJ1-1; D is unresolved. CDR3 length: 11 residues. Germline CDR1 is SNHLY and CDR2 is FYNNEI. The CDR3 region has the DNA TGTGCCAGCAGTATTCTAGCTGAAGCGTTCTTT. This encodes CASSILAEAFF.

The chain couples TRBV15 to TRBJ2-1; D gene unclear. V was trimmed by 6 bases and J by 2 bases, leaving 5 bases between them. From germline, CDR1 is LNHNV and CDR2 YYDKDF (reference sequence). This CDR3 contains 12 residues. The CDR3 region is CATSGPYNEQFF. DNA for the CDR3: TGTGCCACCAGTGGTCCCTACAATGAGCAGTTCTTC.

This chain joins TRBV18 and TRBJ1-2, with 9 bases that match TRBD1. The CDR3 consists of 15 residues. V lost 1 base and J lost 5; bases outside the gene matches: 5. Germline values: CDR1 KGHSH, CDR2 LQKENI. This CDR3 is CASSPRDREGYGYTF. CDR3 bases: TGTGCCAGCTCACCACGGGACAGGGAAGGTTATGGCTACACCTTC.

The chain uses TRBV18 and TRBJ2-1, with D uncertain. This CDR3 is 13 amino acids long. Per germline, CDR1 KGHSH and CDR2 LQKENI. V was clipped by 3 bases and J by 14 bases, with 17 bases between them. CDR3 residues: CASSPPAGVGEFF. The CDR3 DNA reads as TGTGCCAGCTCACCGCCGGCAGGCGTTGGGGAGTTCTTC. Based on the CDR3 plus reference TRBV18 and TRBJ2-1, the full variable domain is NAGVMQNPRHLVRRRGQEARLRCSPMKGHSHVYWYRQLPEEGLKFMVYLQKENIIDESGMPKERFSAEFPKEGPSILRIQQVVRGDSAAYFCASSPPAGVGEFFGPGTRLTVL.

The chain links TRBV5-6 to TRBJ2-7; D might be TRBD2 (6 bases). The CDR3 extends over 15 amino acids. V gave up 0 bases and J gave up 7 bases, with 17 bases separating them. Germline-derived CDR1 and CDR2 are SGHDT and YYEEEE. Written as DNA, the CDR3 is TGTGCCAGCAGCTTGGAATGGGGGGATGGTTTAGAGCAGTACTTC. This translates into CASSLEWGDGLEQYF.

This chain joins TRBV19 and TRBJ2-3, with D perhaps TRBD1 (8 bases). Trimming left V 6 bases short and J 3 bases short, with 13 bases between. Germline V gives CDR1 LNHDA, CDR2 SQIVND (reference sequence). This CDR3 has 14 residues. CDR3: CASSGQGGTDTQYF. CDR3 nucleotide sequence: TGTGCCAGTAGCGGACAGGGAGGGACAGATACGCAGTATTTT.

The chain has TRBV7-2 and TRBJ1-3; no clear D gene. This CDR3 region has 12 residues. Trimming cost V 5 bases and J 3 bases, with 5 bases left between them. Germline values: CDR1 SGHTA, CDR2 FQGNSA. In nucleotides, the CDR3 is TGTGCCAGCAGCCCGGGTGGAAACACCATATATTTT. Its translation: CASSPGGNTIYF.

The J gene is TRBJ2-7, the V gene TRBV9; the D is unclear. CDR1 SGDLS and CDR2 YYNGEE come from the germline V gene. The CDR3 length is 14 residues. Trimming shortened V by 4 bases and J by 4 bases, and 15 bases separated the two germline ends. The CDR3 nucleotides are TGTGCCAGCAGCCCAGGCCTTTTACGGTACGAGCAGTACTTC. It translates to CASSPGLLRYEQYF.

V gene TRBV6-6 combines with J gene TRBJ1-2, with D hard to call. The CDR3 is 14 amino acids. CDR1 and CDR2 (germline): MNHNY, SVGAGI (reference sequence). Trimming left V 7 bases short and J 6 bases short, with 18 bases between. The CDR3 sequence is CASIPAGGKDGYTF. The CDR3 nucleotides are TGTGCCAGCATCCCCGCAGGCGGAAAGGATGGCTACACCTTC.

The CDR3, as DNA: TGTGCCAGCAGCACCGACAGCTATAATTCACCCCTCCACTTT. It is translated as CASSTDSYNSPLHF. V gene TRBV7-9 combines with J gene TRBJ1-6, with D perhaps matching TRBD1 (5 bases). This CDR3 region has 14 residues. Per germline, CDR1 SEHNR and CDR2 FQNEAQ (reference sequence). V lost 5 bases, J lost 3 bases, and 8 bases lay in between.

There are a few counts of this clone. The V gene is TRBV28, the J gene TRBJ2-5, with 7 bases aligning to TRBD2. The trim removed 4 bases at V and 3 bases at J, leaving 8 bases unmatched. The CDR3 runs 15 residues. In germline, CDR1 is MDHEN, CDR2 SYDVKM. CDR3 DNA: TGTGCCAGCAGTTCAAGGGCCCTAGCGGAAGAGACCCAGTACTTC. Its translation is CASSSRALAEETQYF.

The rearrangement links TRBV6-6 to TRBJ1-1; no clear D gene. CDR1 is MNHNY, CDR2 SVGAGI, per germline (reference sequence). The V end was cut by 6 bases, the J end by 2 bases, with 10 bases between. The CDR3 is 13 amino acids. The CDR3 spells CASRADGNTEAFF. The CDR3 region has the DNA TGTGCCAGCAGGGCGGACGGAAACACTGAAGCTTTCTTT.

The chain joins TRBV5-4 to TRBJ1-2; D gene ambiguous. CDR3 length: 16 amino acids. Germline CDR1 SGHNT, CDR2 YYREEE (reference sequence). The ends were cut back, 0 bases at V and 8 bases at J, with 20 bases in the middle. The CDR3 region is CASSLGTAFPSGGYTF. The CDR3 DNA reads as TGTGCCAGCAGCTTGGGTACAGCCTTTCCGTCGGGGGGCTACACCTTC.

V and J are TRBV30 and TRBJ2-7; D is unresolved. The ends were cut back, 5 bases at V and 3 bases at J, with 11 bases in the middle. This CDR3 spans 12 amino acids. Germline CDR1 is GTSNPN and CDR2 is SVGIG (reference sequence). The CDR3 spells CAWGGFGYEQYF. For the CDR3, the DNA is TGTGCCTGGGGTGGTTTCGGCTACGAGCAGTACTTC. The full variable domain, its missing parts supplied by reference TRBV30 and TRBJ2-7, is SQTIHQWPATLVQPVGSPLSLECTVEGTSNPNLYWYRQAAGRGLQLLFYSVGIGQISSEVPQNLSASRPQDRQFILSSKKLLLSDSGFYLCAWGGFGYEQYFGPGTRLTVT.